These T cell receptor beta chains were read from a single sample in a study of T-cell memory formation after mild COVID-19. TCRdb reprocessed the 5' RACE reads via MiXCR and lists one record per CDR3 protein. The data show some 130,000 distinct CDR3 sequences, around a sixth seen once. Specimen: PBMCs or a T cell subset sorted from them (not recorded which). Receptor source: an adult woman who had mild COVID-19 (a few samples of this study predate the infection). Cell type and time point are not known. CDR3s leave out the opening cysteine and the closing phenylalanine or tryptophan.

TRBV4-2,TRBJ2-5,ASSQDRRRTQY
TRBV20-1,TRBJ1-2,SAVGPTNYGYT
TRBV15,TRBJ1-1,ATSRAGTGLFIEAF
TRBV11-3,TRBJ2-5,ASSQGTRAFTQY
TRBV7-9,TRBJ2-2,ASSRGQGAAGELF
TRBV12-3/TRBV12-4,TRBJ2-1,ASRKTSGEPYNEQF
TRBV20-1,TRBJ1-1,SASAGLNTEAF
TRBV6-1,TRBJ2-3,ASTTAGALTDTQY
TRBV7-6,TRBJ2-1,ASSLGGGGPGWNEQF
TRBV5-4,TRBJ1-5,ASSLMGEAQPQH
TRBV5-1,TRBJ2-5,ASSSKRGGRETQY
TRBV11-2,TRBJ2-5,ASSSGAHETQY
TRBV6-2/TRBV6-3,TRBJ2-2,ASSKGQIRETGELF
TRBV19,TRBJ2-7,ASSRPGRNYEQY
TRBV15,TRBJ2-3,ATSRVAGSTDTQY
TRBV15,TRBJ1-2,ATSRPYRERGYT
TRBV5-6,TRBJ2-1,ASSPRLSTYNEQF
TRBV3-1,TRBJ1-2,ASSQEPDKSHYGYT